This entry features one T cell receptor (beta chain) sequence. Its target is unknown. The data were produced by immunoSEQ multiplex PCR, yet TCRdb's version contains in-frame clones alone and is incomplete. The sample consists of roughly 200,000 clones, roughly three quarters of them appearing once. The record originates from a study of cytotoxic CD8 clonotypes in ibrutinib-treated CLL. Germline lookup yields CDR1 MGHRA and CDR2 YSYEKL. The CDR3 runs 15 residues. Trimming shortened V by 2 bases and J by 3 bases, and 14 bases separated the two germline ends. Overall study results and limits: Shared public clonotypes were rare, and on treatment they either got smaller or stayed the same. A rise in clonality was seen at ibrutinib response, and a fall back toward baseline was seen at progression.

Cryopreserved PBMCs provided around 2 micrograms of genomic DNA for the TCR beta libraries. The source material was PBMCs, sampled after 12 months of ibrutinib treatment. The sequence came from a human donor with chronic lymphocytic leukemia. The chain combines TRBV4-1 with TRBJ2-7, with a possible D match to TRBD2 (5 bases). CDR3 protein: CASSQIAGSFYEQYF. The CDR3 nucleotides are TGCGCCAGCAGCCAAATCGCGGGCAGTTTCTACGAGCAGTACTTC.